This is a list of T cell receptor beta chains from one sample in a study of graft-versus-host responses after intestinal transplantation. Clones were read by immunoSEQ multiplex PCR, and TCRdb kept only the in-frame ones, dropping some. The table lists over 90,000 clones, roughly 93% of them singletons. These receptors' targets are unknown. The sequencing here drew on unstimulated CD8+ T cells sorted from spleen or lymph node cells, taken before intestinal transplant. All receptors derive from a human donor who received an intestinal transplant. Both conserved end residues are part of each CDR3. A D gene is named only where the DNA matches it firmly. For some rows the clone size is stated as once, few or many, or as a class when expanded; others skip it.

J gene,clone size,D gene,V gene,CDR3 DNA,CDR3 protein
TRBJ2-7,-,-,TRBV29-1,TGCAGCGTTGTTGACTACGTCCACGAGCAGTACTTC,CSVVDYVHEQYF
TRBJ2-6,-,-,TRBV7-2,TGTGCCAGCAGCTTTTCCGGAGTTGGGGCCAACGTCCTGACTTTC,CASSFSGVGANVLTF
TRBJ1-3,-,-,TRBV5-1,TGCGCCAGCAGCTTGGATATGACCCCTGGAAACACCATATATTTT,CASSLDMTPGNTIYF
TRBJ2-5,-,-,TRBV9,TGTGCCAGCAGCGTAGGATGGGGGGAGGTAGAGACCCAGTACTTC,CASSVGWGEVETQYF
TRBJ2-1,-,-,TRBV15,TGTGCCACCAGCAGAGAGGGATACAATGAGCAGTTCTTC,CATSREGYNEQFF
TRBJ2-2,-,-,TRBV19,TGTGCCAGTAGTATTGTGGTTTGGAACGGGGAGCTGTTTTTT,CASSIVVWNGELFF
TRBJ2-7,-,TRBD2,TRBV5-1,TGCGCCAGCAGTATGGGGGACTACTCCTACGAGCAGTACTTC,CASSMGDYSYEQYF
TRBJ2-7,-,-,TRBV9,TGTGCCAGCAGCGTAGACAGCCCCTCCGAGCAGTACTTC,CASSVDSPSEQYF
TRBJ2-4,-,-,TRBV9,TGTGCCAGCAGCCCGGAGACTGATCTAGCCAAAAACATTCAGTACTTC,CASSPETDLAKNIQYF
TRBJ2-1,-,TRBD2,TRBV15,TGTGCCACCAGCAGAGCGCCTAGCGGTTTCAATGAGCAGTTCTTC,CATSRAPSGFNEQFF
TRBJ1-1,-,-,TRBV5-1,TGCGCCAGCAGCTTCGAGTTTGCCCTCGGAGGGGTGAACACTGAAGCTTTCTTT,CASSFEFALGGVNTEAFF
TRBJ2-7,-,-,TRBV29-1,TGCAGCGTTGAGGCAGGCGACTACTCCTACGAGCAGTACTTC,CSVEAGDYSYEQYF
TRBJ1-6,-,-,TRBV27,TGTGCCAGCAGCCCCACCGACAGACGAACACCCCTCCACTTT,CASSPTDRRTPLHF
TRBJ1-6,few,TRBD1,TRBV4-1,TGCGCCAGCAGCCAGGTGGACAGGGGGTCGTCACCCCTCCACTTT,CASSQVDRGSSPLHF
TRBJ2-3,-,TRBD2,TRBV11-2,TGTGCCAGCAGCTTAGAATGGCTAGCGGCGCGGAGGGGTGGCACAGATACGCAGTATTTT,CASSLEWLAARRGGTDTQYF
TRBJ1-1,-,-,TRBV7-9,TGTGCCAGCAGACGTCCGGGAAGATTCACTGAAGCTTTCTTT,CASRRPGRFTEAFF
TRBJ2-7,-,TRBD2,TRBV2,TGTGCCAGCAGTGTGGCAGCCGGGGGGTCCTTTTTCGAGCAGTACTTC,CASSVAAGGSFFEQYF
TRBJ2-1,-,-,TRBV25-1,TGTGCCAGCAGTGAATTACCCGGGGGCCCCAATGAGCAGTTCTTC,CASSELPGGPNEQFF
TRBJ2-3,-,TRBD1,TRBV4-1,TGCGCCAGCAGCCAAGACGACAGGGCGGCAGATACGCAGTATTTT,CASSQDDRAADTQYF
TRBJ1-6,-,-,TRBV6-1,TGTGCCAGCAGTCCCAAGATTAATTCACCCCTCCACTTT,CASSPKINSPLHF
TRBJ1-6,-,TRBD1,TRBV19,TGTGCCAGTAGTTTGACAGGGGGCAATTCACCCCTCCACTTT,CASSLTGGNSPLHF
TRBJ2-3,-,TRBD2,TRBV7-8,TGTGCCAGCAGCCTACCTAGCGGCACGCGGCATACGCAGTATTTT,CASSLPSGTRHTQYF
TRBJ2-7,-,-,TRBV7-6,TGTGCCAGCAGCCTTGACACTTACGAGCAGTACTTC,CASSLDTYEQYF
TRBJ2-7,-,-,TRBV5-6,TGTGCCAGCAGCTTGGGAGGGGTCGAGCAGTACTTC,CASSLGGVEQYF
TRBJ1-2,once,-,TRBV5-6,TGTGCCAGCAGCTTGGCCCGAGGGAATAGGGGCTACACCTTC,CASSLARGNRGYTF
TRBJ2-5,once,TRBD2,TRBV10-2,TGCGCCAGCGGCCCATTGGGACTAGCGGGGGGGCGTCAAGAGACCCAGTACTTC,CASGPLGLAGGRQETQYF
TRBJ2-3,once,TRBD2,TRBV27,TGTGCCAGCAGTTTATTTGCCCGTAGCGGGGGAATCACAGATACGCAGTATTTT,CASSLFARSGGITDTQYF
TRBJ2-7,-,-,TRBV19,TGTGCCAGTAGTATTGGATGGGGCTCCGAGCAGTACTTC,CASSIGWGSEQYF